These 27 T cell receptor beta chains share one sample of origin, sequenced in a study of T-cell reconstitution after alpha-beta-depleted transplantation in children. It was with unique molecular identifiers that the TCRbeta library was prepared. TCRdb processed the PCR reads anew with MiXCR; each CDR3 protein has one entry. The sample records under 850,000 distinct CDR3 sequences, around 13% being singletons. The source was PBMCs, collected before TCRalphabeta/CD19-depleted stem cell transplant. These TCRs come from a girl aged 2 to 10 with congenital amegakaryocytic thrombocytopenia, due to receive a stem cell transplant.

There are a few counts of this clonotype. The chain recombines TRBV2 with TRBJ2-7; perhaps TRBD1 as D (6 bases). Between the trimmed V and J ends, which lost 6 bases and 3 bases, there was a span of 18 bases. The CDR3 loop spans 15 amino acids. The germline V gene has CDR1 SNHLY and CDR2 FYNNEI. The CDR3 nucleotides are TGTGCCAGCAGCCGCCCGGACAGAGCCTTCTACGAGCAGTACTTC. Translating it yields CASSRPDRAFYEQYF.

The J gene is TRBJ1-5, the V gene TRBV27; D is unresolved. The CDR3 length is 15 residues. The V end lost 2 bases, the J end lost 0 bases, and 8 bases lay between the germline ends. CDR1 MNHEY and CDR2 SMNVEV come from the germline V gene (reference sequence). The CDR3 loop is CASSLTAYSNQPQHF. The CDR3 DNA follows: TGTGCCAGCAGTTTAACGGCATATAGCAATCAGCCCCAGCATTTT.

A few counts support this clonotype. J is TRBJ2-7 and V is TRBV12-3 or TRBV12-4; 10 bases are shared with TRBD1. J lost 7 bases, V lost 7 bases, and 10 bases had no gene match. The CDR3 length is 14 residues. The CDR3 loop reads CASTDPGTGDEQYF. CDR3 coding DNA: TGTGCCAGCACCGACCCCGGGACAGGGGATGAGCAGTACTTC.

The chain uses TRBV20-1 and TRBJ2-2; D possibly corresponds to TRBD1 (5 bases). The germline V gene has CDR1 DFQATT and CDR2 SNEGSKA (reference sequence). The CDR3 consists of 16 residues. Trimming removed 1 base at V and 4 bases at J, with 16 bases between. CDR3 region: CSARGVQGVGTGELFF. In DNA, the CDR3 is TGCAGTGCTAGAGGGGTCCAGGGCGTCGGCACCGGGGAGCTGTTTTTT.

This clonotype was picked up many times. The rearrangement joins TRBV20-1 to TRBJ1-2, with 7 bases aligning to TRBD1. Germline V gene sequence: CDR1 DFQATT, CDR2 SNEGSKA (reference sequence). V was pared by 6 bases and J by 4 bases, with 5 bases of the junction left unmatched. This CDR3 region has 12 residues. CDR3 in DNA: TGCAGTGCAACAGGGGAAGTCTATGGCTACACCTTC. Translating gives CSATGEVYGYTF.

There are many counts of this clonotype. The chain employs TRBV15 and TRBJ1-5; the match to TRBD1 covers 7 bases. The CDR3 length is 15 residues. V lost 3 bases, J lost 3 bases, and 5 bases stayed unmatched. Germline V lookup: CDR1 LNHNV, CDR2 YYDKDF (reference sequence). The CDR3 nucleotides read TGTGCCACCAGCAGGACGACAGGGCACAATCAGCCCCAGCATTTT. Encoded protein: CATSRTTGHNQPQHF.

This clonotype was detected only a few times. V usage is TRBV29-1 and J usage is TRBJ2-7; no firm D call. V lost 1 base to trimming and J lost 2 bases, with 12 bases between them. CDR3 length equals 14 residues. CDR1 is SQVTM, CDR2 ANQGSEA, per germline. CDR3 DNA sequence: TGCAGCGTTGAAGGGGGTCCCCCCACCTACGAGCAGTACTTC. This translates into CSVEGGPPTYEQYF.

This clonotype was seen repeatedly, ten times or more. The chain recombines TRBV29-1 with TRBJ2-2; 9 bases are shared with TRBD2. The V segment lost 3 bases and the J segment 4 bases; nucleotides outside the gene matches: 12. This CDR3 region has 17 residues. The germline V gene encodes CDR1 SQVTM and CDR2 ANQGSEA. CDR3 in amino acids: CSVELAGGPLGTGELFF. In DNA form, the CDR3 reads TGCAGCGTTGAGCTCGCGGGAGGGCCGTTGGGCACCGGGGAGCTGTTTTTT.

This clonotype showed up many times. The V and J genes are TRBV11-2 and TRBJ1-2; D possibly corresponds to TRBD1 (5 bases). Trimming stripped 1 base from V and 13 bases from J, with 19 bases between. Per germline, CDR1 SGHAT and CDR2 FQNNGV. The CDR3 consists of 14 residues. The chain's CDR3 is CASSLARTQGARTF. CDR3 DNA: TGTGCCAGCAGCTTAGCTCGGACTCAAGGGGCCCGCACCTTC.

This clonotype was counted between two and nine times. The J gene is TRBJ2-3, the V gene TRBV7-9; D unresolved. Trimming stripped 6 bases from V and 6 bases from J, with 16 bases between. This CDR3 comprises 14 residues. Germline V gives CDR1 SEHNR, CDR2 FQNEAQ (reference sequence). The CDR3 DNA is TGTGCCAGCAGGCTCCCAGGCCTCCGCGATACGCAGTATTTT. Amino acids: CASRLPGLRDTQYF. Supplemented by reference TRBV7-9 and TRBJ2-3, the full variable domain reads DTGVSQNPRHKITKRGQNVTFRCDPISEHNRLYWYRQTLGQGPEFLTYFQNEAQLEKSRLLSDRFSAERPKGSFSTLEIQRTEQGDSAMYLCASRLPGLRDTQYFGPGTRLTVL.

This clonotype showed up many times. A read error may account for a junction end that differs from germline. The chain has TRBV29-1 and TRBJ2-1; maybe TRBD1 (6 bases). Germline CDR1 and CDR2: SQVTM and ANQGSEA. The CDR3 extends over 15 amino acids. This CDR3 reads CSVEEVTTGDNEQFF. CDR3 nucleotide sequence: TGCAGCGTCGAAGAAGTAACGACAGGAGACAATGAGCAGTTCTTC.

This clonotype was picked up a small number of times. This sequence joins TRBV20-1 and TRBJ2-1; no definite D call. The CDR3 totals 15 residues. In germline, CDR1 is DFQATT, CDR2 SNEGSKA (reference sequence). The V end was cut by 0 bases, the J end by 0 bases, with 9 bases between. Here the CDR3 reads CSARDDASSYNEQFF. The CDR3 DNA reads TGCAGTGCTAGAGATGATGCCAGCTCCTACAATGAGCAGTTCTTC.

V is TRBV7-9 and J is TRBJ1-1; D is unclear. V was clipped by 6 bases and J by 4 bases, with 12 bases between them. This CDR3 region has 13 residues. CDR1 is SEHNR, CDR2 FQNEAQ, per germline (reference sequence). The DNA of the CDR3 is TGTGCCAGCAGTCCCGACCGGTCCACTGAAGCTTTCTTT. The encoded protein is CASSPDRSTEAFF.

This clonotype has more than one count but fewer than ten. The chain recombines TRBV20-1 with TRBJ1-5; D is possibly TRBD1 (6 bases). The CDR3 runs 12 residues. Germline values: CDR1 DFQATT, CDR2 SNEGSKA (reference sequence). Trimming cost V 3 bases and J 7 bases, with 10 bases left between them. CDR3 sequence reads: CSARDSEQPQHF. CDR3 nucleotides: TGCAGTGCTAGGGACAGCGAACAGCCCCAGCATTTT.

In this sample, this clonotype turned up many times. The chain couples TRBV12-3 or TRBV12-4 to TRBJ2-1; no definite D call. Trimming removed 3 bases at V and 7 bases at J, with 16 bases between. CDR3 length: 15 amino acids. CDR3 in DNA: TGTGCCAGCAGTTTTTCTCCGCGAAGTGGGAATGAGCAGTTCTTC. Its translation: CASSFSPRSGNEQFF.

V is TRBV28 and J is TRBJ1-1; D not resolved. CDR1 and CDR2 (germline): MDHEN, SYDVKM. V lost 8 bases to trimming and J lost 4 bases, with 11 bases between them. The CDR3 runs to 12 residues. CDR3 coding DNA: TGTGCCAGCGGCCGGTTGGGCACTGAAGCTTTCTTT. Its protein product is CASGRLGTEAFF.

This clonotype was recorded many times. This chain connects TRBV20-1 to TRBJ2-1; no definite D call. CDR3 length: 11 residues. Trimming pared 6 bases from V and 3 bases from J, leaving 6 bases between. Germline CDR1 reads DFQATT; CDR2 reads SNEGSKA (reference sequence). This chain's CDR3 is CSAANYNEQFF. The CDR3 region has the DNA TGCAGTGCAGCGAACTACAATGAGCAGTTCTTC.

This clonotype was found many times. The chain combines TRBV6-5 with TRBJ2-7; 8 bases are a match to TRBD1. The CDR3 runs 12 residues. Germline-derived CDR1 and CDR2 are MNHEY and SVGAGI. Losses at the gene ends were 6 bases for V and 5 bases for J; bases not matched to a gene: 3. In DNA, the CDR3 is TGTGCCAGCAGGGACAGGGTCGACGAGCAGTACTTC. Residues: CASRDRVDEQYF.

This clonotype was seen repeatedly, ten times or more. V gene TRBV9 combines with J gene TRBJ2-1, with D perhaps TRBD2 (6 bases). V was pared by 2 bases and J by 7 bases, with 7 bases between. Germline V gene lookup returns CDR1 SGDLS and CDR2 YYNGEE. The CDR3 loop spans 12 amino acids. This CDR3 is CASSVSGNEQFF. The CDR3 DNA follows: TGTGCCAGCAGCGTTAGCGGAAATGAGCAGTTCTTC.

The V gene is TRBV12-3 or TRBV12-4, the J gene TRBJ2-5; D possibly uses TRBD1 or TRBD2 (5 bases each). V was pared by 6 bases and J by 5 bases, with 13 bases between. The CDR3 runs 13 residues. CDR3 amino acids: CASSPQWGETQYF. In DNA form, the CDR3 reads TGTGCCAGCAGCCCTCAGTGGGGGGAGACCCAGTACTTC.

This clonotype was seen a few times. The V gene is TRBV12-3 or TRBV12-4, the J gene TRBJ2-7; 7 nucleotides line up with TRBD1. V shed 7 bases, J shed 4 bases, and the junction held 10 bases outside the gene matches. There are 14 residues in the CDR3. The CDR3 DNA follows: TGTGCCAGCAACAGGGGTTTTTCGTCTTACGAGCAGTACTTC. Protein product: CASNRGFSSYEQYF.

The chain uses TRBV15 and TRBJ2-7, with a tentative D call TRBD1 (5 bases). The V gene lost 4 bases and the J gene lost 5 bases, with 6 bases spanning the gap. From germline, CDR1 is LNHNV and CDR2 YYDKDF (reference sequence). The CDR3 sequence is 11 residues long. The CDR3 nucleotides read TGTGCCACCAGCATCAGGGACGAGCAGTACTTC. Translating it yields CATSIRDEQYF. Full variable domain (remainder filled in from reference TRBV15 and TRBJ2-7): DAMVIQNPRYQVTQFGKPVTLSCSQTLNHNVMYWYQQKSSQAPKLLFHYYDKDFNNEADTPDNFQSRRPNTSFCFLDIRSPGLGDTAMYLCATSIRDEQYFGPGTRLTVT.

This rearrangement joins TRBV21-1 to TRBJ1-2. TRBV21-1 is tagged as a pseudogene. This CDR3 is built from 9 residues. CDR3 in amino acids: CASTYGYTF. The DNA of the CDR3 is TGTGCCAGCACATATGGCTACACCTTC.

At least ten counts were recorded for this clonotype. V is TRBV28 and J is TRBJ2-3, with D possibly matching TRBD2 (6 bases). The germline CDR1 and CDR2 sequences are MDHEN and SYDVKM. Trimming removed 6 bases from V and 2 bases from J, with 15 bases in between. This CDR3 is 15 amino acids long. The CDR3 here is CASSPLLGLTDTQYF. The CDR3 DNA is TGTGCCAGCAGCCCCCTTCTGGGACTCACAGATACGCAGTATTTT.

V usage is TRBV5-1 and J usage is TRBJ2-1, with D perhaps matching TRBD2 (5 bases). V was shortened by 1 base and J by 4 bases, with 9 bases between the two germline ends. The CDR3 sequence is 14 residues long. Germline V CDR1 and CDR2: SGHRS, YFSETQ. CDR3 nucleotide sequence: TGCGCCAGCAGCTTGATGACTACTTACAATGAGCAGTTCTTC. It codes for CASSLMTTYNEQFF.

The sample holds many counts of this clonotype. CDR3 amino acids: CASSRRDYEQYF. In DNA form, the CDR3 reads TGTGCCAGCAGCAGACGGGACTACGAGCAGTACTTC. The rearrangement joins TRBV21-1 to TRBJ2-7; whether TRBD1, the table's D call, matches the DNA was not checked. TRBV21-1 counts as a pseudogene. This CDR3 contains 12 residues.

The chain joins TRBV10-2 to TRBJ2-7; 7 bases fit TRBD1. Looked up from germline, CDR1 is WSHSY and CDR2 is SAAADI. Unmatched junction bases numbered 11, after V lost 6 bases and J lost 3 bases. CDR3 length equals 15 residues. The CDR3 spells CASRPSGTASYEQYF. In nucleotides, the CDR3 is TGCGCCAGCAGGCCATCCGGGACAGCGAGCTACGAGCAGTACTTC.